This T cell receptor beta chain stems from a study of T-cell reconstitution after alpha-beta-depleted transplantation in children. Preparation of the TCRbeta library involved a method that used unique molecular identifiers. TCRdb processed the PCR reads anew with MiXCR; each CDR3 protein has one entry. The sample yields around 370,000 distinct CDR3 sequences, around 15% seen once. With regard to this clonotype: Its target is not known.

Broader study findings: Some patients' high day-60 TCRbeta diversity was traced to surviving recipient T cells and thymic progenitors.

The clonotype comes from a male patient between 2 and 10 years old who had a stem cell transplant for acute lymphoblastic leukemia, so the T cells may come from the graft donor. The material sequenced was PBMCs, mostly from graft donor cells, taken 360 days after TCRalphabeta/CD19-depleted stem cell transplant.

CDR3 amino acids: CASSLLLLRGGYTF. For the CDR3, the DNA is TGTGCCAGCAGTTTATTGTTACTCCGGGGTGGCTACACCTTC. The chain employs TRBV12-3 or TRBV12-4 and TRBJ1-2; D not certain. This CDR3 spans 14 amino acids. V gave up 2 bases and J gave up 7 bases, with 14 bases separating them.